These 6 T cell receptor beta chains were sequenced from one sample in a study of preoperative IRX-2 immunotherapy in early breast cancer. Treatment reported: preoperative locoregional IRX-2 cytokine immunotherapy. TCRdb keeps only in-frame clones here, not all; method: immunoSEQ multiplex PCR. This table holds under 40,000 clones, roughly 96% found once. This material was acquired from a patient treated with IRX-2 immunotherapy. The receptors come from a human donor with breast cancer.

The J gene is TRBJ2-1, the V gene TRBV5-1; 9 bases are a match to TRBD2. Germline V gene sequence: CDR1 SGHRS, CDR2 YFSETQ. The V gene end was trimmed by 0 bases and the J gene end by 5 bases; junction bases not matched to a gene: 9. CDR3 length equals 17 residues. The CDR3 DNA sequence: TGCGCCAGCAGCTTGGGGCTAGCGGGGACCAACCACAATGAGCAGTTCTTC. Translating gives CASSLGLAGTNHNEQFF.

The V and J genes are TRBV30 and TRBJ1-2; D ambiguous. The V gene's germline CDR1 is GTSNPN and CDR2 SVGIG (reference sequence). This CDR3 has 15 amino acids. V was pared by 0 bases and J by 0 bases, with 11 bases between. CDR3 coding DNA: TGTGCCTGGAGTGTATTCACTGGACCTAACTATGGCTACACCTTC. Protein product: CAWSVFTGPNYGYTF. Full variable domain (remainder filled in from reference TRBV30 and TRBJ1-2): SQTIHQWPATLVQPVGSPLSLECTVEGTSNPNLYWYRQAAGRGLQLLFYSVGIGQISSEVPQNLSASRPQDRQFILSSKKLLLSDSGFYLCAWSVFTGPNYGYTFGSGTRLTVV.

This clone has just one count. The chain combines TRBV9 with TRBJ1-1; no clear D. There are 16 residues in the CDR3. CDR1 is SGDLS and CDR2 is YYNGEE in the germline V gene. V lost 0 bases to trimming and J lost 5 bases, with 17 bases between them. The CDR3 DNA reads as TGTGCCAGCAGCGTAGTGTCAAAAATCCAAAGGACTGAAGCTTTCTTT. It yields the protein CASSVVSKIQRTEAFF.

CDR3: CASSAHLNTEAFF. The CDR3 nucleotides are TGTGCCAGCAGCGCGCACTTGAACACTGAAGCTTTCTTT. The rearrangement links TRBV7-6 to TRBJ1-1; the D is unclear. The CDR3 length is 13 residues. CDR1 is SGHVS and CDR2 is FNYEAQ in the germline V gene. V was shortened by 5 bases and J by 0 bases, with 7 bases between the two germline ends.

The genes are TRBV5-1 and TRBJ2-2; no clear D. Germline V gene data show CDR1 as SGHRS and CDR2 as YFSETQ. The V gene lost 0 bases and the J gene lost 7 bases, with 10 bases spanning the gap. This CDR3 comprises 14 residues. CDR3 region: CASSLALESGELFF. The CDR3 nucleotides are TGCGCCAGCAGCTTGGCCTTAGAAAGCGGGGAGCTGTTTTTT. Full variable domain (missing parts from reference TRBV5-1 and TRBJ2-2): KAGVTQTPRYLIKTRGQQVTLSCSPISGHRSVSWYQQTPGQGLQFLFEYFSETQRNKGNFPGRFSGRQFSNSRSEMNVSTLELGDSALYLCASSLALESGELFFGEGSRLTVL.

V usage is TRBV14 and J usage is TRBJ1-4; TRBD1 matches at 7 bases. Germline trimming cut 4 bases from V and 4 bases from J; bases unmatched to any gene: 6. The CDR3 totals 15 residues. CDR1 is SGHDN, CDR2 FVKESK, per germline. CDR3 nucleotide sequence: TGTGCCAGCAGCCGAAACAGGGGTTATAATGAAAAACTGTTTTTT. It yields the protein CASSRNRGYNEKLFF.